These 3 T cell receptor beta chains originate from one sample sequenced in a study of blood T cell dynamics during melanoma immunotherapy. Libraries were prepared by immunoSEQ multiplex PCR; TCRdb keeps only in-frame clonotypes and omits some of them. In the table there are around 8,000 clones, around 85% of which are singletons. Time point given: week 3, after first cycle of checkpoint inhibitor. The sequences come from blood, collected from a patient treated with checkpoint blockade. The source is a human donor with melanoma.

The gene calls are TRBV9 and TRBJ1-2; unclear D gene. CDR1 is SGDLS, CDR2 YYNGEE, per germline. V was shortened by 3 bases and J by 4 bases, with 13 bases between the two germline ends. The CDR3 has 14 amino acids. CDR3 sequence reads: CASSERSGRYGYTF. The CDR3 DNA follows: TGTGCCAGCAGCGAGCGGTCAGGTCGCTATGGCTACACCTTC.

The chain carries TRBV14 and TRBJ2-5; TRBD2 agrees at 8 bases. Germline lookup yields CDR1 SGHDN and CDR2 FVKESK. The trim removed 2 bases at V and 11 bases at J, leaving 25 bases unmatched. The CDR3 runs 19 residues. DNA for the CDR3: TGTGCCAGCAGCCAACCGGGACTAGACTATACCACGCCCTACGAAAAGCAGTACTTC. This sequence encodes CASSQPGLDYTTPYEKQYF.

The chain carries TRBV18 and TRBJ2-1; D not certain. This CDR3 has 17 amino acids. Germline CDR1 KGHSH, CDR2 LQKENI. The V gene lost 2 bases and the J gene lost 0 bases, with 14 bases spanning the gap. The CDR3 loop is CASSPKRSSSSYNEQFF. The CDR3 nucleotides read TGTGCCAGCTCACCAAAACGAAGCTCGAGCTCCTACAATGAGCAGTTCTTC.